Below, one T cell receptor beta chain is given with its context. TCRdb called the 5' RACE reads again in MiXCR, with one record for every CDR3 protein. The table shows more than 250,000 distinct CDR3 sequences, with around 10% occurring only once. This entry belongs to a study of CD8 T cells in ankylosing spondylitis. The CDR3 totals 17 residues. V lost 5 bases, J lost 6 bases, and 13 bases stayed unmatched. The sequenced material came from blood, either unsorted or a sorted T cell fraction (not recorded which). The V and J genes are TRBV12-3 or TRBV12-4 and TRBJ2-2; 9 nucleotides line up with TRBD2. This receptor was obtained from a female donor with ankylosing spondylitis or in good health (not recorded which). CDR3 DNA sequence: TGTGCCAGCAGTCCCGCGGGTAGCGGGAGACTTGCCGGGGAGCTGTTTTTT. Translating gives CASSPAGSGRLAGELFF.